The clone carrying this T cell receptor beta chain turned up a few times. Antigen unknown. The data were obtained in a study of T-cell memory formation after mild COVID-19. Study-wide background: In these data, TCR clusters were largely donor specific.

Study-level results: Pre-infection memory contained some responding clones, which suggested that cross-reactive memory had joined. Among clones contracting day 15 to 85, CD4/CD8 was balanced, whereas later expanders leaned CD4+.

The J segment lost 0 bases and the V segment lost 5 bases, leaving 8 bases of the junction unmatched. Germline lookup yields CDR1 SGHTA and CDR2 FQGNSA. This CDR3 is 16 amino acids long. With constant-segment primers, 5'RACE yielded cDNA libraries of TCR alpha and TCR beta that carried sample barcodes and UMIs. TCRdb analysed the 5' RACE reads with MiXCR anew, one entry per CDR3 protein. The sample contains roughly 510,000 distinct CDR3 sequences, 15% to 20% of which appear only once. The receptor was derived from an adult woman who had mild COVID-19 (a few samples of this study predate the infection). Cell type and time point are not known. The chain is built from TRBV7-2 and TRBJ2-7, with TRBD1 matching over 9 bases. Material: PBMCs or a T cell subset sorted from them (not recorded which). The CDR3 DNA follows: TGTGCCAGCAGCCTTATGACAGGGGGTCTCTCCTACGAGCAGTACTTC. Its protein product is CASSLMTGGLSYEQYF.